This passage covers 28 T cell receptor beta chains from one sample sequenced in a study of early T cells in non-severe SARS-CoV-2 infection. TCRdb itself ran the 5' RACE reads through MiXCR, one entry per CDR3 protein. The sample contains about 64,000 distinct CDR3 sequences, 20% to 25% of which appear only once. Here the sequenced sample was whole blood, taken at baseline. Receptor source: an adult who was a healthcare worker with PCR-confirmed SARS-CoV-2 infection or an uninfected control (not recorded which).

The rearrangement links TRBV2 to TRBJ2-5, with D uncertain. Trimming removed 3 bases at V and 1 base at J, with 9 bases between. There are 14 residues in the CDR3. Per germline, CDR1 SNHLY and CDR2 FYNNEI. CDR3 residues: CASSDASPQETQYF. The CDR3 region has the DNA TGTGCCAGCAGTGACGCCAGCCCCCAAGAGACCCAGTACTTC.

There are many counts of this clonotype. The genes are TRBV7-6 and TRBJ1-4; the D gene is possibly TRBD1 (5 bases). Trimming pared 5 bases from V and 15 bases from J, leaving 22 bases between. Germline assignment: CDR1 SGHVS and CDR2 FNYEAQ. The CDR3 runs 14 residues. CDR3 protein: CASSPTPKDSRVFF. As DNA, the CDR3 is TGTGCCAGCAGCCCAACACCTAAAGACAGTCGGGTGTTTTTT. Full variable domain (remainder filled in from reference TRBV7-6 and TRBJ1-4): GAGVSQSPRYKVTKRGQDVALRCDPISGHVSLYWYRQALGQGPEFLTYFNYEAQQDKSGLPNDRFSAERPEGSISTLTIQRTEQRDSAMYRCASSPTPKDSRVFFGSGTQLSVL.

The rearrangement joins TRBV7-7 to TRBJ2-2; no clear D. This CDR3 has 15 residues. V was trimmed by 5 bases and J by 2 bases, leaving 12 bases between them. CDR1 is SSHAT and CDR2 is FNYEAQ in the germline V gene (reference sequence). This CDR3 is CASSRFAANTGELFF. In DNA form, the CDR3 reads TGTGCCAGCAGCCGCTTCGCGGCCAACACCGGGGAGCTGTTTTTT. Complete variable domain (other parts from reference TRBV7-7 and TRBJ2-2): GAGVSQSPRYKVTKRGQDVTLRCDPISSHATLYWYQQALGQGPEFLTYFNYEAQPDKSGLPSDRFSAERPEGSISTLTIQRTEQRDSAMYRCASSRFAANTGELFFGEGSRLTVL.

The chain joins TRBV20-1 to TRBJ2-7, with 10 bases aligning to TRBD2. CDR3 length: 14 residues. CDR1 is DFQATT and CDR2 is SNEGSKA in the germline V gene (reference sequence). The V segment lost 6 bases and the J segment 2 bases; nucleotides outside the gene matches: 7. CDR3 region: CSASLAGNPYEQYF. CDR3 sequence (DNA): TGCAGTGCCTCACTAGCGGGGAATCCCTACGAGCAGTACTTC.

The genes are TRBV7-7 and TRBJ2-3; weak D call: TRBD2 (6 bases). Trimming pared 4 bases from V and 5 bases from J, leaving 7 bases between. Germline CDR1 SSHAT, CDR2 FNYEAQ (reference sequence). This CDR3 has 12 residues. CDR3 sequence (DNA): TGTGCCAGCAGCTCGGGGGTAGATACGCAGTATTTT. This sequence encodes CASSSGVDTQYF.

The chain recombines TRBV7-2 with TRBJ1-4; D not certain. Between the trimmed V and J ends, which lost 2 bases and 4 bases, there was a span of 8 bases. In germline, CDR1 is SGHTA, CDR2 FQGNSA. There are 14 residues in the CDR3. The CDR3 loop reads CASSLSWNNEKLFF. The CDR3, as DNA: TGTGCCAGCAGCTTATCCTGGAATAATGAAAAACTGTTTTTT. The full variable domain, with the rest looked up from reference TRBV7-2 and TRBJ1-4, is GAGVSQSPSNKVTEKGKDVELRCDPISGHTALYWYRQSLGQGLEFLIYFQGNSAPDKSGLPSDRFSAERTGGSVSTLTIQRTQQEDSAVYLCASSLSWNNEKLFFGSGTQLSVL.

This clonotype was counted only a few times. The chain links TRBV18 to TRBJ1-2, with D perhaps matching TRBD1 (5 bases). The CDR3 runs 13 residues. Trimming took 6 bases from V and 2 from J, leaving 10 bases between them. Germline values: CDR1 KGHSH, CDR2 LQKENI. The CDR3 loop is CASSRAENYGYTF. CDR3 DNA sequence: TGTGCCAGCTCCAGGGCGGAAAACTATGGCTACACCTTC.

This clonotype was detected a few times. This chain uses TRBV20-1 with TRBJ1-1; 9 nucleotides match TRBD1. Per the germline V gene, CDR1 is DFQATT and CDR2 is SNEGSKA (reference sequence). This CDR3 region has 17 residues. J gave up 3 bases and V 3 bases, and 14 bases lay outside the gene matches. CDR3 amino acids: CSARNWTGVISDTEAFF. The DNA for the CDR3 is TGCAGTGCTAGGAATTGGACAGGGGTGATATCAGACACTGAAGCTTTCTTT.

The chain combines TRBV7-9 with TRBJ1-1; D remains unclear. This CDR3 spans 11 amino acids. From germline, CDR1 is SEHNR and CDR2 FQNEAQ (reference sequence). V lost 5 bases, J lost 9 bases, and 10 bases lay in between. CDR3 loop: CASSAEVKAFF. CDR3 DNA: TGTGCCAGCAGCGCGGAAGTGAAAGCTTTCTTT.

CDR3 nucleotide sequence: TGTGCCAGCAGCCAAGATCTAGCGGGGGGCCTTAATGAGCAGTTCTTC. Encoded protein: CASSQDLAGGLNEQFF. This chain links TRBV3-1 with TRBJ2-1, with 11 bases aligning to TRBD2. This CDR3 has 16 amino acids. J gave up 7 bases and V 0 bases, and 5 bases lay outside the gene matches. Looked up from germline, CDR1 is LGHDT and CDR2 is YNNKEL (reference sequence).

This chain connects TRBV6-2 or TRBV6-3 to TRBJ2-7; 7 bases map to TRBD2. Losses at the gene ends were 5 bases for V and 4 bases for J; bases not matched to a gene: 11. CDR3 size: 15 residues. Germline V gene data show CDR1 as MNHEY and CDR2 as SVGEGT. CDR3 in amino acids: CASSVSGDGLYEQYF. CDR3 in DNA: TGTGCCAGCAGTGTCAGCGGGGACGGCCTGTACGAGCAGTACTTC.

This clonotype was counted at least ten times. The gene calls are TRBV3-1 and TRBJ2-7; D ambiguous. V was trimmed by 4 bases and J by 3 bases, leaving 10 bases between them. This CDR3 comprises 13 residues. Looked up from germline, CDR1 is LGHDT and CDR2 is YNNKEL (reference sequence). CDR3 in amino acids: CASSLAADYEQYF. CDR3 in DNA: TGTGCCAGCAGCCTCGCGGCGGACTACGAGCAGTACTTC.

This clonotype was detected ten times or more. The CDR3 DNA reads as TGTGCCAGCAGCTCGGACAGTATGGGTAATTCACCCCTCCACTTT. This sequence encodes CASSSDSMGNSPLHF. This rearrangement joins TRBV7-8 to TRBJ1-6; D might be TRBD1 (6 bases). Looked up from germline, CDR1 is SGHVS and CDR2 is FQNEAQ. The ends were cut back, 4 bases at V and 6 bases at J, with 13 bases in the middle. The CDR3 covers 15 residues.

This clonotype was found a few times. The chain is built from TRBV30 and TRBJ2-3; tentative D call: TRBD1 (5 bases). V lost 5 bases to trimming and J lost 4 bases, with 13 bases between them. Germline values: CDR1 GTSNPN, CDR2 SVGIG (reference sequence). CDR3 length: 13 residues. Here the CDR3 reads CAWLRAGSDTQYF. CDR3 bases: TGTGCCTGGCTTCGCGCAGGGTCAGATACGCAGTATTTT.

This clonotype was observed a few times. J is TRBJ2-5 and V is TRBV27; 8 bases map to TRBD2. V trimming: 7 bases; J trimming: 1 base; junction bases outside the gene matches: 5. CDR1 is MNHEY and CDR2 is SMNVEV in the germline V gene (reference sequence). The CDR3 spans 14 residues. The chain's CDR3 is CASTERGPQETQYF. The CDR3 coding sequence is TGTGCCAGCACGGAGCGGGGGCCCCAAGAGACCCAGTACTTC.

This clonotype was recorded many times. The chain joins TRBV7-8 to TRBJ1-1; maybe TRBD1 (6 bases). CDR1 is SGHVS and CDR2 is FQNEAQ in the germline V gene. Trimming stripped 5 bases from V and 0 bases from J, with 16 bases between. CDR3 length equals 16 residues. CDR3 sequence: CASSLSLGALNTEAFF. The CDR3 DNA reads TGTGCCAGCAGCCTAAGCCTGGGGGCGCTGAACACTGAAGCTTTCTTT.

This clonotype occurred many times. This CDR3 is CASSPADGKLFF. The CDR3 nucleotides read TGTGCCAGCAGCCCCGCCGATGGGAAACTGTTTTTT. V is TRBV7-8 and J is TRBJ1-4; D is ambiguous. Per the germline V gene, CDR1 is SGHVS and CDR2 is FQNEAQ. This CDR3 is 12 amino acids long. Between the trimmed V and J ends, which lost 5 bases and 11 bases, there was a span of 12 bases.

This clonotype was seen only a few times. This chain uses TRBV7-8 with TRBJ2-2; 8 bases match TRBD1. This CDR3 contains 15 residues. Trimming removed 2 bases from V and 4 bases from J; junction bases left unmatched: 3. The germline V gene has CDR1 SGHVS and CDR2 FQNEAQ. This CDR3 is CASSLQGQVTGELFF. The CDR3 bases are TGTGCCAGCAGCTTACAGGGACAGGTCACCGGGGAGCTGTTTTTT. The variable domain in full, completed from reference TRBV7-8 and TRBJ2-2, reads GAGVSQSPRYKVAKRGQDVALRCDPISGHVSLFWYQQALGQGPEFLTYFQNEAQLDKSGLPSDRFFAERPEGSVSTLKIQRTQQEDSAVYLCASSLQGQVTGELFFGEGSRLTVL.

The chain combines TRBV12-3 or TRBV12-4 with TRBJ1-2; 7 bases are a match to TRBD1. This CDR3 is 14 amino acids long. Trimming took 3 bases from V and 6 from J; bases not matched to a gene: 7. The CDR3: CASSFSETGDGYTF. DNA for the CDR3: TGTGCCAGCAGTTTCTCTGAAACAGGGGATGGCTACACCTTC.

The chain couples TRBV29-1 to TRBJ1-1, with D hard to call. V lost 6 bases and J 3 bases, leaving 11 bases between the germline ends. Germline V gene lookup returns CDR1 SQVTM and CDR2 ANQGSEA. The CDR3 is 12 amino acids. CDR3 nucleotide sequence: TGCAGCGTGATCGTCCGGGACACTGAAGCTTTCTTT. It translates to CSVIVRDTEAFF. The full variable domain, rest sourced from reference TRBV29-1 and TRBJ1-1, is SAVISQKPSRDICQRGTSLTIQCQVDSQVTMMFWYRQQPGQSLTLIATANQGSEATYESGFVIDKFPISRPNLTFSTLTVSNMSPEDSSIYLCSVIVRDTEAFFGQGTRLTVV.

CDR3 loop: CSAREPGRGYEQYF. The CDR3 coding sequence is TGCAGTGCTAGAGAGCCAGGGCGAGGGTACGAGCAGTACTTC. J is TRBJ2-7 and V is TRBV20-1; D assignment may be TRBD1 or TRBD2 (5 bases each). The ends were cut back, 0 bases at V and 4 bases at J, with 13 bases in the middle. Germline V gene data show CDR1 as DFQATT and CDR2 as SNEGSKA (reference sequence). This CDR3 contains 14 residues.

The chain links TRBV7-3 to TRBJ1-2; D is unclear. The CDR3 contains 13 residues. Per germline, CDR1 SGHTA and CDR2 FQGTGA. V was clipped by 2 bases and J by 6 bases, with 10 bases between them. The CDR3 loop reads CASSLSPLDGYTF. The CDR3 DNA reads TGTGCCAGCAGCTTATCCCCGTTGGATGGCTACACCTTC.

This chain joins TRBV6-6 and TRBJ2-7; no firm D call. V lost 5 bases and J lost 5, with 13 bases in between. This CDR3 is built from 13 residues. The germline gives CDR1 MNHNY, CDR2 SVGAGI (reference sequence). The CDR3 DNA reads TGTGCCAGCAGTCAGACTCCCCCCCACGAGCAGTACTTC. Amino acid sequence: CASSQTPPHEQYF.

The chain employs TRBV3-1 and TRBJ1-2, with 9 bases lining up with TRBD1. Germline V CDR1 and CDR2: LGHDT, YNNKEL (reference sequence). The CDR3 spans 13 residues. V was pared by 4 bases and J by 7 bases, with 4 bases of the junction left unmatched. The CDR3 loop is CASSPTGGGGYTF. In nucleotides, the CDR3 is TGTGCCAGCAGCCCTACAGGGGGCGGTGGCTACACCTTC.

This clonotype was observed a few times. The chain recombines TRBV6-5 with TRBJ2-2; a weak D match, TRBD2 (6 bases). With 8 bases removed from V and 7 bases from J, the gap between germline ends came to 14 bases. The CDR3 consists of 13 residues. CDR1 MNHEY and CDR2 SVGAGI come from the germline V gene. The CDR3 here is CASGRNLHGELFF. CDR3 in DNA: TGTGCCAGCGGGAGGAACTTGCACGGGGAGCTGTTTTTT.

This chain uses TRBV12-5 with TRBJ2-5; 8 bases line up with TRBD1. The CDR3 consists of 15 residues. CDR1 and CDR2 from the germline V gene are LGHNT and FRNRAP. After removal of 2 bases from V and 2 bases from J, the junction contained 4 bases not matched to a gene. The CDR3 nucleotides read TGTGCTAGTGGTTTGCCGCGACAGGGGCAAGAGACCCAGTACTTC. Translating it yields CASGLPRQGQETQYF.

This chain joins TRBV15 and TRBJ1-5; D is perhaps TRBD1 (5 bases). Between the trimmed V and J ends, which lost 0 bases and 9 bases, there was a span of 15 bases. The CDR3 consists of 15 residues. The germline gives CDR1 LNHNV, CDR2 YYDKDF (reference sequence). The CDR3 loop reads CATSRETMGRGPQHF. The CDR3, as DNA: TGTGCCACCAGCAGAGAAACAATGGGGCGGGGGCCCCAGCATTTT.

Many counts were recorded for this clonotype. The chain is built from TRBV2 and TRBJ2-2; D call uncertain. CDR1 and CDR2 (germline): SNHLY, FYNNEI. V was pared by 3 bases and J by 4 bases, with 9 bases between. The CDR3 extends over 14 amino acids. CDR3 nucleotides: TGTGCCAGCAGTGAGATTCTGGCCACCGGGGAGCTGTTTTTT. It translates to CASSEILATGELFF.